What follows are 25 T cell receptor beta chains derived from one specimen sequenced in a study of a mutant IDH1 vaccine in newly diagnosed glioma. Their antigens remain unidentified. The table came from immunoSEQ multiplex PCR; TCRdb's copy has only in-frame clones and leaves some out. The sample yields over 25,000 clones, roughly 87% seen once. Time point noted: week 5, during vaccination. Each dose delivered 300 ug of mutant IDH1 20-mer peptide subcutaneously with imiquimod. The sequencing used peripheral blood mononuclear cells (PBMCs), collected from a glioma patient whose treatment included an IDH1 peptide vaccine. The source is a woman in her thirties or forties with glioma. Some clones in this sample may be carry-over from other donors' samples.

The rearrangement links TRBV7-3 to TRBJ2-3, with a tentative D call TRBD2 (6 bases). The germline V gene encodes CDR1 SGHTA and CDR2 FQGTGA. The germline V and J ends were trimmed by 0 bases and 5 bases, with 6 bases remaining between them. This CDR3 is built from 13 residues. CDR3 in DNA: TGTGCCAGCAGCTTAACGGGGGGAGATACGCAGTATTTT. Translated: CASSLTGGDTQYF.

The rearrangement links TRBV25-1 to TRBJ1-4, with TRBD1 identical over 12 bases. The CDR3 is made up of 15 amino acids. The V gene end was trimmed by 5 bases and the J gene end by 10 bases; junction bases not matched to a gene: 8. Germline V gene sequence: CDR1 MGHDK, CDR2 SYGVNS. This CDR3 is CASSSPGTGGSKLFF. The DNA for the CDR3 is TGTGCCAGCAGTTCACCAGGGACAGGGGGCTCAAAACTGTTTTTT. The entire variable domain, with the rest obtained from reference TRBV25-1 and TRBJ1-4, is as follows: EADIYQTPRYLVIGTGKKITLECSQTMGHDKMYWYQQDPGMELHLIHYSYGVNSTEKGDLSSESTVSRIRTEHFPLTLESARPSHTSQYLCASSSPGTGGSKLFFGSGTQLSVL.

The CDR3 sequence is CASSMMGAVGNQPQHF. The CDR3 DNA reads as TGTGCCAGTAGTATGATGGGGGCGGTTGGCAATCAGCCCCAGCATTTT. This chain joins TRBV19 and TRBJ1-5; D is possibly TRBD1 (6 bases). From germline, CDR1 is LNHDA and CDR2 SQIVND (reference sequence). This CDR3 spans 16 amino acids. Trimming removed 3 bases at V and 2 bases at J, with 14 bases between.

J is TRBJ2-7 and V is TRBV5-1; D might be TRBD1 or TRBD2, each matching 5 bases. The CDR3 consists of 13 residues. Germline V gene lookup returns CDR1 SGHRS and CDR2 YFSETQ. Trimming took 8 bases from V and 6 from J, leaving 18 bases between them. The CDR3 DNA reads TGCGCCAGTACCCGGGACGGCCGGGTCGAGCAGTACTTC. Translated, it gives CASTRDGRVEQYF. The full variable domain, in which reference TRBV5-1 and TRBJ2-7 provide the parts outside the CDR3, is KAGVTQTPRYLIKTRGQQVTLSCSPISGHRSVSWYQQTPGQGLQFLFEYFSETQRNKGNFPGRFSGRQFSNSRSEMNVSTLELGDSALYLCASTRDGRVEQYFGPGTRLTVT.

The chain combines TRBV5-1 with TRBJ2-1, with 15 bases aligning to TRBD2. This CDR3 region has 17 residues. Germline-derived CDR1 and CDR2 are SGHRS and YFSETQ. The V gene end was trimmed by 0 bases and the J gene end by 4 bases; junction bases not matched to a gene: 2. CDR3 nucleotide sequence: TGCGCCAGCAGCTTGGAGGGACTAGCGGGAGGTTACAATGAGCAGTTCTTC. Residues: CASSLEGLAGGYNEQFF.

V usage is TRBV11-2 and J usage is TRBJ1-2, with 7 nucleotides matching TRBD1. CDR1 and CDR2 (germline): SGHAT, FQNNGV. The ends lost 5 bases at V and 5 bases at J; junction bases unmatched: 5. The CDR3 contains 13 residues. The CDR3 region is CASSATTGYGYTF. CDR3 bases: TGTGCCAGCAGCGCGACGACAGGGTATGGCTACACCTTC.

The CDR3 loop is CASTLGGGNTEAFF. In nucleotides, the CDR3 is TGTGCCAGTACTCTGGGAGGGGGGAACACTGAAGCTTTCTTT. The chain links TRBV19 to TRBJ1-1; D possibly corresponds to TRBD1 (6 bases). The germline V gene encodes CDR1 LNHDA and CDR2 SQIVND (reference sequence). Trimming pared 7 bases from V and 1 base from J, leaving 13 bases between. This CDR3 comprises 14 residues.

Only a few counts were recorded for this clone. The V gene is TRBV7-6, the J gene TRBJ2-5; the D is unclear. There are 12 residues in the CDR3. Trimming removed 2 bases from V and 5 bases from J, with 6 bases in between. CDR1 is SGHVS and CDR2 is FNYEAQ in the germline V gene. The CDR3: CASSLNKETQYF. The CDR3 DNA reads as TGTGCCAGCAGCTTAAATAAGGAGACCCAGTACTTC.

The chain uses TRBV7-3 and TRBJ1-2; D remains ambiguous. Trimming pared 7 bases from V and 3 bases from J, leaving 18 bases between. The CDR3 length is 15 residues. CDR1 and CDR2 (germline): SGHTA, FQGTGA. This CDR3 reads CASKLTHSEYYGYTF. The CDR3 DNA sequence: TGTGCCAGCAAACTCACACACAGTGAATACTATGGCTACACCTTC.

The CDR3, as DNA: TGTGCCAGCAGTTTGGCGGGTCCTGACAATGAGCAGTTCTTC. This translates into CASSLAGPDNEQFF. The chain uses TRBV28 and TRBJ2-1; D is possibly TRBD2 (5 bases). Trimming removed 3 bases at V and 5 bases at J, with 11 bases between. Germline CDR1 and CDR2: MDHEN and SYDVKM. The CDR3 covers 14 residues.

V and J are TRBV9 and TRBJ2-1, with TRBD1 as a possible D gene (6 bases). Trimming stripped 0 bases from V and 7 bases from J, with 17 bases between. The CDR3 has 16 amino acids. Per germline, CDR1 SGDLS and CDR2 YYNGEE. CDR3 bases: TGTGCCAGCAGCGTAGGAAGACAGGCATCTACGAATGAGCAGTTCTTC. Protein product: CASSVGRQASTNEQFF.

The rearrangement joins TRBV5-4 to TRBJ2-3; D is uncertain. This CDR3 comprises 15 residues. V was trimmed by 6 bases and J by 1 base, leaving 15 bases between them. Germline values: CDR1 SGHNT, CDR2 YYREEE (reference sequence). The CDR3 nucleotides read TGTGCCAGCACCACCGGTGGCCAGGGCACAGATACGCAGTATTTT. Translated, it gives CASTTGGQGTDTQYF.

V is TRBV4-2 and J is TRBJ2-2, with TRBD2 matching 11 bases. CDR3 length equals 17 residues. Germline lookup yields CDR1 LGHNA and CDR2 YNFKEQ. V lost 3 bases to trimming and J lost 1 base; unmatched junction nucleotides: 4. The CDR3 DNA sequence: TGTGCCAGCAGCCAGGGGGGACTAGCGGAGAACACCGGGGAGCTGTTTTTT. Encoded protein: CASSQGGLAENTGELFF.

The rearrangement links TRBV2 to TRBJ2-5, with D uncertain. Germline lookup yields CDR1 SNHLY and CDR2 FYNNEI. The CDR3 sequence is 15 residues long. V was clipped by 6 bases and J by 0 bases, with 14 bases between them. Here the CDR3 DNA reads TGTGCCAGCAGGGTCGGTTCTGTGTACCAAGAGACCCAGTACTTC. Translation: CASRVGSVYQETQYF.

The table lists this clone with a few counts. The chain joins TRBV5-6 to TRBJ2-7; no clear D gene. This CDR3 is built from 16 residues. V gave up 2 bases and J gave up 3 bases, with 18 bases separating them. The germline V gene encodes CDR1 SGHDT and CDR2 YYEEEE. CDR3 in DNA: TGTGCCAGCAGCTTAGGATTCGGAGAGCTAGACTACGAGCAGTACTTC. Protein: CASSLGFGELDYEQYF.

The V gene is TRBV28, the J gene TRBJ2-7; D is perhaps TRBD2 (5 bases). Germline V gene data show CDR1 as MDHEN and CDR2 as SYDVKM. V was shortened by 6 bases and J by 3 bases, with 9 bases between the two germline ends. The CDR3 loop spans 12 amino acids. DNA for the CDR3: TGTGCCAGCAGATCCGGGGACTACGAGCAGTACTTC. Protein product: CASRSGDYEQYF.

V usage is TRBV7-9 and J usage is TRBJ2-5, with TRBD2 matching over 9 bases. After removal of 3 bases from V and 2 bases from J, the junction contained 1 base not matched to a gene. The CDR3 spans 14 residues. CDR1 is SEHNR and CDR2 is FQNEAQ in the germline V gene (reference sequence). The CDR3: CASSLTSGQETQYF. As DNA, the CDR3 is TGTGCCAGCAGCTTGACTAGCGGACAAGAGACCCAGTACTTC. The full variable domain, in which reference TRBV7-9 and TRBJ2-5 provide the parts outside the CDR3, is DTGVSQNPRHKITKRGQNVTFRCDPISEHNRLYWYRQTLGQGPEFLTYFQNEAQLEKSRLLSDRFSAERPKGSFSTLEIQRTEQGDSAMYLCASSLTSGQETQYFGPGTRLLVL.

The chain uses TRBV2 and TRBJ2-7, with 7 bases aligning to TRBD1. V shed 6 bases, J shed 9 bases, and the junction held 5 bases outside the gene matches. Looked up from germline, CDR1 is SNHLY and CDR2 is FYNNEI. CDR3 length: 11 residues. The CDR3 region is CASSVDRAQYF. In DNA, the CDR3 is TGTGCCAGCAGCGTCGACAGGGCGCAGTACTTC. The entire variable domain, with the rest obtained from reference TRBV2 and TRBJ2-7, is as follows: EPEVTQTPSHQVTQMGQEVILRCVPISNHLYFYWYRQILGQKVEFLVSFYNNEISEKSEIFDDQFSVERPDGSNFTLKIRSTKLEDSAMYFCASSVDRAQYFGPGTRLTVT.

Only a few counts were recorded for this clone. V is TRBV30 and J is TRBJ2-1; 8 nucleotides line up with TRBD2. Looked up from germline, CDR1 is GTSNPN and CDR2 is SVGIG (reference sequence). Germline trimming cut 0 bases from V and 4 bases from J; bases unmatched to any gene: 5. The CDR3 has 15 residues. The CDR3 loop is CAWSVALADYNEQFF. The CDR3 bases are TGTGCCTGGAGTGTAGCACTAGCGGATTACAATGAGCAGTTCTTC.

The CDR3 bases are TGTGCCAGCAGCCATGGGATGAGGCTCCGGGACACCGGGGAGCTGTTTTTT. Its translation: CASSHGMRLRDTGELFF. The chain carries TRBV7-9 and TRBJ2-2; no firm D call. This CDR3 comprises 17 residues. The V gene lost 5 bases and the J gene lost 3 bases, with 19 bases spanning the gap. CDR1 is SEHNR, CDR2 FQNEAQ, per germline (reference sequence).

The chain employs TRBV7-2 and TRBJ2-5; TRBD2 matches 9 bases. V trimming: 6 bases; J trimming: 5 bases; junction bases outside the gene matches: 7. CDR1 is SGHTA, CDR2 FQGNSA, per germline. This CDR3 has 14 residues. In DNA, the CDR3 is TGTGCCAGCAGGCGACTAGCGGTCGGGGAGACCCAGTACTTC. Its protein is CASRRLAVGETQYF. Full variable domain (outside the CDR3, taken from reference TRBV7-2 and TRBJ2-5): GAGVSQSPSNKVTEKGKDVELRCDPISGHTALYWYRQSLGQGLEFLIYFQGNSAPDKSGLPSDRFSAERTGGSVSTLTIQRTQQEDSAVYLCASRRLAVGETQYFGPGTRLLVL.

The chain couples TRBV11-2 to TRBJ1-4, with 8 positions matching TRBD1. The CDR3 loop spans 14 amino acids. V shed 3 bases and J 6 bases; nucleotides not matched to a gene: 3. CDR1 is SGHAT, CDR2 FQNNGV, per germline. The CDR3 loop is CASSLRDRHEKLFF. The CDR3 DNA follows: TGTGCCAGCAGCTTGCGGGACAGGCATGAAAAACTGTTTTTT.

J is TRBJ2-3 and V is TRBV4-3, with D possibly TRBD2 on 5 matching bases. The CDR3 runs 16 residues. Trimming took 3 bases from V and 0 from J, leaving 13 bases between them. Germline V CDR1 and CDR2: LGHNA, YSLEER. The CDR3 protein is CASSQQAWRSTDTQYF. The CDR3 DNA sequence: TGCGCCAGCAGCCAGCAAGCCTGGAGGAGCACAGATACGCAGTATTTT.

The chain employs TRBV7-3 and TRBJ2-1, with D possibly being TRBD1 (6 bases). The CDR3 contains 14 residues. With 5 bases removed from V and 5 bases from J, the gap between germline ends came to 13 bases. CDR1 is SGHTA and CDR2 is FQGTGA in the germline V gene. The CDR3 loop is CASSPTRGNNEQFF. The CDR3 DNA follows: TGTGCCAGCAGCCCCACGAGGGGGAACAATGAGCAGTTCTTC.

CDR3 region: CASGYSNSYEQYF. DNA of the CDR3: TGTGCCAGTGGATATTCCAATTCCTACGAGCAGTACTTC. The chain recombines TRBV27 with TRBJ2-7; D is ambiguous. The germline CDR1 and CDR2 sequences are MNHEY and SMNVEV (reference sequence). The V end was cut by 9 bases, the J end by 1 base, with 13 bases between. There are 13 residues in the CDR3.